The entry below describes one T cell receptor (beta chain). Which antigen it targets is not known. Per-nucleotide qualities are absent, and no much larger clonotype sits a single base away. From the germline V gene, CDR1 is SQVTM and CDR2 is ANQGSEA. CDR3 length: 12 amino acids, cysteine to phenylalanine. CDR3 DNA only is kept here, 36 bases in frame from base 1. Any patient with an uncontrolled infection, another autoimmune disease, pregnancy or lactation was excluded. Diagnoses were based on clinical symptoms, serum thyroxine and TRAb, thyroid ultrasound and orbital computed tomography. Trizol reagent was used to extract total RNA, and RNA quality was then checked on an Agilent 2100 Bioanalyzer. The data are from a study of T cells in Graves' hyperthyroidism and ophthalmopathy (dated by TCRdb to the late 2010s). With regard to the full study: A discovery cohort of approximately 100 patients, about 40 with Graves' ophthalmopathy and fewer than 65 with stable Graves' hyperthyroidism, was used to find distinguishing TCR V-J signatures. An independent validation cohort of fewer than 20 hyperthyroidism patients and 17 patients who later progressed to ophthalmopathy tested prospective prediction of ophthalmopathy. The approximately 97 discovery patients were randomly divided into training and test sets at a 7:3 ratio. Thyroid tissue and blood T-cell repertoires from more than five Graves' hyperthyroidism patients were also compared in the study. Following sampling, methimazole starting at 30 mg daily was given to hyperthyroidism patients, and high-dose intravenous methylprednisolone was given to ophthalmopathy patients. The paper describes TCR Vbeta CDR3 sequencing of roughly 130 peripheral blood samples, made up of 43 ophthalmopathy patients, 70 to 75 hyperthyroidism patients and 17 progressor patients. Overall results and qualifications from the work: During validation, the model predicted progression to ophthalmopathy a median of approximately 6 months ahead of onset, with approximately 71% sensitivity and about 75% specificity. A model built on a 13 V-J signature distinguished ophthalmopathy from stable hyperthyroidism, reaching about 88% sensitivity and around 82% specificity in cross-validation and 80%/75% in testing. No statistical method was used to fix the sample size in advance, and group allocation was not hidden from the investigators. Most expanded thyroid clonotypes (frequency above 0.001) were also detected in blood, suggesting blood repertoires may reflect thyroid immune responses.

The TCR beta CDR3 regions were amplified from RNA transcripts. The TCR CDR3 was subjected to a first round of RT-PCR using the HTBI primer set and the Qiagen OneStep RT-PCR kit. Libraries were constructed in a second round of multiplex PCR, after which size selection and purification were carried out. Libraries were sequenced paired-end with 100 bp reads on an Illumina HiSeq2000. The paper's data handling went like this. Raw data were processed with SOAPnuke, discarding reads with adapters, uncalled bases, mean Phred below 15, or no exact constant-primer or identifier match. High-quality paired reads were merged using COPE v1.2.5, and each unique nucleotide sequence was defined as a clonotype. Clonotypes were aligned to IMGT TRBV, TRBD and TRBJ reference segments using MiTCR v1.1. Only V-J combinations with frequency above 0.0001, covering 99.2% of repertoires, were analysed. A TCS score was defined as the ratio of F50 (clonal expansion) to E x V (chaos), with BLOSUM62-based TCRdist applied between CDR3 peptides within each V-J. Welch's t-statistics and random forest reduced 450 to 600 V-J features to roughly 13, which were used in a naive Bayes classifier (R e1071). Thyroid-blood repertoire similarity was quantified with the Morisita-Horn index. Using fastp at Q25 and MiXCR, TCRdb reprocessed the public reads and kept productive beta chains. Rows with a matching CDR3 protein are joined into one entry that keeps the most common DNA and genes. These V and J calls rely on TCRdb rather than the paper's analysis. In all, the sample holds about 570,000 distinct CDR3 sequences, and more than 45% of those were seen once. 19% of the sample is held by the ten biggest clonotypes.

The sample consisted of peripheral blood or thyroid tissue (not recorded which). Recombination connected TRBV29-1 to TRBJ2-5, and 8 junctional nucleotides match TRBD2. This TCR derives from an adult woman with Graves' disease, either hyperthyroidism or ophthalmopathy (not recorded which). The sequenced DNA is TGCAGACCGAAGCGGGAGTGGGAGACCCAGTACTTC. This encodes CRPKREWETQYF.